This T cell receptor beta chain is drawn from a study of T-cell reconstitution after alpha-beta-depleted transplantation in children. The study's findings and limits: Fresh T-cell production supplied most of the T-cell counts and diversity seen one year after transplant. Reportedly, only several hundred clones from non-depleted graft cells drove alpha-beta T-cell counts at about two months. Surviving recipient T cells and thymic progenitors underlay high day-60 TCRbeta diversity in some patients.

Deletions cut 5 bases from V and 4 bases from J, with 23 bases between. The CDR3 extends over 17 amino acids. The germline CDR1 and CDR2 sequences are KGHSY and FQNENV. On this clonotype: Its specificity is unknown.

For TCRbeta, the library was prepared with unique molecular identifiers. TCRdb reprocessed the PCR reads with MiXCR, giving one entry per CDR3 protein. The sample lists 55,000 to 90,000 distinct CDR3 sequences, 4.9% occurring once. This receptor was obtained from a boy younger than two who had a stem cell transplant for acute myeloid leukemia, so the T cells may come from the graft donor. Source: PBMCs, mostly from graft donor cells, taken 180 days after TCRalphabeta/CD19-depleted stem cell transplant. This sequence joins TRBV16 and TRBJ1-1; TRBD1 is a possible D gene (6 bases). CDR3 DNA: TGTGCCAGCAGCTTGGGGCTGCGCGCCGGGGGCGTCACTGAAGCTTTCTTT. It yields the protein CASSLGLRAGGVTEAFF.